This T cell receptor beta chain was identified during a study of cytomegalovirus exposure and HLA in healthy donors. Regarding the study as a whole: TCR beta V- and J-gene trimming, according to a later analysis, was linked to a missense DCLRE1C variant. Later work associated 17,000 or so TCR beta sequences with HLA alleles at 0.05 false discovery rate. For most TCR beta V segments, an earlier analysis put the productive rate at about 87% or about 30% of the time.

Healthy donors of bone marrow made up the group. About this clone: The antigen is unknown.

13 Jbeta primers and 60 Vbeta primers were used for the PCR. Some clones are missing from TCRdb's copy, which holds only in-frame ones; the method was immunoSEQ multiplex PCR. Its clone listing holds around 78,000 clones. The germline V gene has CDR1 LNHDA and CDR2 SQIVND (reference sequence). This CDR3 is built from 12 residues. Trimming cost V 10 bases and J 5 bases, with 12 bases left between them. The chain couples TRBV19 to TRBJ2-1; tentatively, D is TRBD1 (6 bases). The sample taken for sequencing was PBMCs. This sequence was found in a man aged 18 to 29 in good health and CMV-seropositive. The CDR3 loop is CATKTGNNEQFF. DNA for the CDR3: TGTGCCACCAAAACAGGGAACAATGAGCAGTTCTTC.